Shown below are 6 T cell receptor beta chains from a single sample sequenced in a study of blood T cell repertoires in COVID-19. Produced via immunoSEQ multiplex PCR; TCRdb's table is partial and in-frame only. Of about 130,000 clones listed, over 75% are singletons. Sequencing used peripheral blood. The source is a woman older than 75 with acute or convalescent COVID-19.

The chain joins TRBV19 to TRBJ1-1; a possible D gene is TRBD1 (6 bases). Germline values: CDR1 LNHDA, CDR2 SQIVND (reference sequence). The CDR3 length is 14 residues. Trimming shortened V by 5 bases and J by 4 bases, and 14 bases separated the two germline ends. The CDR3 DNA sequence: TGTGCCAGTAGTGTTGCAATAGGGGGCACTGAAGCTTTCTTT. It yields the protein CASSVAIGGTEAFF.

The chain is built from TRBV6-5 and TRBJ2-1; D possibly corresponds to TRBD2 (6 bases). Germline V gene sequence: CDR1 MNHEY, CDR2 SVGAGI. Deletions cut 6 bases from V and 7 bases from J, with 16 bases between. The CDR3 spans 14 residues. The CDR3 here is CASSGGGGTNEQFF. The CDR3 DNA reads as TGTGCCAGCAGCGGCGGTGGGGGGACGAATGAGCAGTTCTTC.

The chain employs TRBV2 and TRBJ1-1; TRBD1 is a possible D gene (5 bases). The CDR3 extends over 14 amino acids. Germline V gene data show CDR1 as SNHLY and CDR2 as FYNNEI. The V end was cut by 6 bases, the J end by 3 bases, with 14 bases between. Here the CDR3 DNA reads TGTGCCAGCAGGAATCTGGGGGGTTACACTGAAGCTTTCTTT. Residues: CASRNLGGYTEAFF. The full variable domain, completed using reference TRBV2 and TRBJ1-1, is EPEVTQTPSHQVTQMGQEVILRCVPISNHLYFYWYRQILGQKVEFLVSFYNNEISEKSEIFDDQFSVERPDGSNFTLKIRSTKLEDSAMYFCASRNLGGYTEAFFGQGTRLTVV.

The V gene is TRBV4-2, the J gene TRBJ2-7, with 8 positions matching TRBD2. CDR1 is LGHNA, CDR2 YNFKEQ, per germline. The J segment lost 0 bases and the V segment lost 0 bases, leaving 13 bases of the junction unmatched. The CDR3 is 19 residues long. Here the CDR3 reads CASSQDFPSGGDLSYEQYF. CDR3 sequence (DNA): TGTGCCAGCAGCCAAGATTTTCCGAGCGGGGGTGATCTCTCCTACGAGCAGTACTTC.

The chain links TRBV10-2 to TRBJ1-5, with D unclear. Germline V gene sequence: CDR1 WSHSY, CDR2 SAAADI. The CDR3 loop spans 12 amino acids. V lost 8 bases and J lost 1, with 6 bases in between. In nucleotides, the CDR3 is TGCGCCAGCTCGGAGAGCAATCAGCCCCAGCATTTT. It encodes CASSESNQPQHF.

This clone was picked up one time. The rearrangement joins TRBV5-5 to TRBJ1-1; D gene unclear. Germline V lookup: CDR1 SGHKS, CDR2 YYEKEE (reference sequence). This CDR3 region has 12 residues. The germline V and J ends were trimmed by 0 bases and 10 bases, with 10 bases remaining between them. The CDR3 here is CASSLAGGSAFF. The CDR3 DNA reads as TGTGCCAGCAGCTTGGCGGGTGGGTCAGCTTTCTTT.